This TCR beta chain was captured by sequencing in a study of T cells expressing NK-cell markers. Germline CDR1 is MNHNS and CDR2 is SASEGT. The CDR3 is 18 residues long. TCRdb reworked the 5' RACE reads into one entry per CDR3 protein, no DNA. The sample holds about 430,000 distinct CDR3 sequences. This chain links TRBV6-1 with TRBJ2-2; TCRdb gives TRBD2 as the D gene, but with no DNA this cannot be confirmed. The sequenced sample was blood T cells: a sorted CD56 or NKG2C T cell subset, CD4+ or CD8+ T cells, or bulk PBMC T cells (not recorded which). This clonotype was sampled from a woman in her forties or fifties in good health. The CDR3 protein is CASSALSGGSGNTGELFF.